Below, one TCR beta chain is given with its context. The sample is drawn from a study of cytomegalovirus exposure and HLA in healthy donors. This PCR relied on a set of 60 Vbeta primers and 13 Jbeta primers. In the authors' workflow: A later analysis counted 65 million to 95 million unique TCR beta chains, 10 million to 12 million shared. Clones were read by immunoSEQ multiplex PCR, and TCRdb kept only the in-frame ones, dropping some. V, J and clone size reflect that table, while D and trimming were determined from the DNA. The data contain under 200,000 clones, approximately 77% of them singletons. This sequence originates from a female donor in good health and CMV-seronegative. What was sequenced was PBMCs.

CDR3 in amino acids: CASSQERQLPYGYTF. The CDR3 nucleotides read TGCGCCAGCAGCCAAGAGCGGCAACTCCCCTATGGCTACACCTTC. The chain employs TRBV4-3 and TRBJ1-2; D is undetermined. The CDR3 contains 15 residues. In germline, CDR1 is LGHNA, CDR2 YSLEER. The V and J ends lost 0 bases and 4 bases respectively, with 12 bases between them.